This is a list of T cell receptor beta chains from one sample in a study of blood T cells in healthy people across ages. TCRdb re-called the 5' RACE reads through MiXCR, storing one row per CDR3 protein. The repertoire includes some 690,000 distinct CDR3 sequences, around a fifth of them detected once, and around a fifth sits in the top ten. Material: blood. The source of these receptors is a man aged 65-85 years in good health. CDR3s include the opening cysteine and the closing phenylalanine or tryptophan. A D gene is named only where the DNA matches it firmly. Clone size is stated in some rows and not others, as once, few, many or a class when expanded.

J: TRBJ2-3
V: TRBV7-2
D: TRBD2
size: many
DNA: TGTGCCAGCAGCTTACTAGCGGGGGGGGCAGATACGCAGTATTTT
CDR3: CASSLLAGGADTQYF

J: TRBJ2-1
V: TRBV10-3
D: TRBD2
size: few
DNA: TGTGCCACCCGGGGGGGACTAGCGGGGTACAATGAGCAGTTCTTC
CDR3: CATRGGLAGYNEQFF

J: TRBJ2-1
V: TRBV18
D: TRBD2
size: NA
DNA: TGTGCCAGCTCACCAGTGACCGGGACTAGCGGAAATGAGCAGTTCTTC
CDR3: CASSPVTGTSGNEQFF

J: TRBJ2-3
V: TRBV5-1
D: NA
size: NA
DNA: TGCGCCAGCAGCTTGGAGGCCGGGGGGCAGTATTTT
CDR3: CASSLEAGGQYF

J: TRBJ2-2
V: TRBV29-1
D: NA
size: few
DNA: TGCAGCGTTTCCCGGGAGTACGTCACCGGGGAGCTGTTTTTT
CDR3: CSVSREYVTGELFF

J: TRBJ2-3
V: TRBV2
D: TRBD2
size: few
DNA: TGTGCCAGCAGTGAGCCAGCGGGGGGGCGTTTGGGGACAGATACGCAGTATTTT
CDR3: CASSEPAGGRLGTDTQYF

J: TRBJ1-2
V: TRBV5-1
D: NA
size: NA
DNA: TGCGCCAGCAGGGGGGGCGAAGAAGGTTTTGGCTACACCTTC
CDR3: CASRGGEEGFGYTF

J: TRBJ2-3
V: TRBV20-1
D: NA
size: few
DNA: TGCAGTGCTAAGATTAATAGAGGTCGAGATACGCAGTATTTT
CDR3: CSAKINRGRDTQYF

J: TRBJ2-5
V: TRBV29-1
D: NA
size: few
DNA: TGCAGCGGACGATGGGGTGAGACCCAGTACTTC
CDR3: CSGRWGETQYF

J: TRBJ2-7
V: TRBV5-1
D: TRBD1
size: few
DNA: TGCGCCAGCAGCTTGGGGGGGGACAGGCCAAGGGTCGAGCAGTACTTC
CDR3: CASSLGGDRPRVEQYF

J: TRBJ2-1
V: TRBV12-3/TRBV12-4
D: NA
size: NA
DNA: TGTGCCAGCAGCGGCGGGGTACGACTCAATGAGCAGTTCTTC
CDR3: CASSGGVRLNEQFF

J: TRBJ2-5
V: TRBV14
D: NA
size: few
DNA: TGTGCCAGCAGCCAAGGGTCCCCTCAACATCTACAAGAGACCCAGTACTTC
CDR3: CASSQGSPQHLQETQYF

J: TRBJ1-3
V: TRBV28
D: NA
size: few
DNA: TGTGCCAGCAGTATCTGGACCGGAGGTTATGGAAACACCATATATTTT
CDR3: CASSIWTGGYGNTIYF

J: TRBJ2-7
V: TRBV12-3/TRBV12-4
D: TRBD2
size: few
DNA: TGTGCCAGCACAACTAGCGGGGGCACTTCCTACGAGCAGTACTTC
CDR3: CASTTSGGTSYEQYF

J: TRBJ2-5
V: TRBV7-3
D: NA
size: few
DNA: TGTGCCAGCAGCTTATATGGGACTGTGGAGGGAGAGACCCAGTACTTC
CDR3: CASSLYGTVEGETQYF

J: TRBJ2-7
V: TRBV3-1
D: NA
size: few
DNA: TGTGCCAGCAGCCAGGCGGGACGGAGTCACTACGAGCAGTACTTC
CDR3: CASSQAGRSHYEQYF

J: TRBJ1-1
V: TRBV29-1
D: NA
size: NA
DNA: TGCAGCGTTGAAGAGGCGCTGACAGCTTTCTTT
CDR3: CSVEEALTAFF

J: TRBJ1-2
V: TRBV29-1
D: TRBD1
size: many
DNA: TGCAGCGTGGAATTCGACAGGGGGGGATTCTACACCTTC
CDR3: CSVEFDRGGFYTF

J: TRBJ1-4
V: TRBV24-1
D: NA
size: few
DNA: TGTGCCACCAGTTTGGGACAAGATAATGAAAAACTGTTTTTT
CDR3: CATSLGQDNEKLFF

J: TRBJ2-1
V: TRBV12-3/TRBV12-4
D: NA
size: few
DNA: TGTGCCAGCACACCCAGGGGGGCCTTCAATGAGCAGTTCTTC
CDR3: CASTPRGAFNEQFF

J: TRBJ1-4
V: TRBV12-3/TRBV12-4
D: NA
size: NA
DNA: TGTGCCGGCAGTTTCAGAACAACTAATGAAAAACTGTTTTTT
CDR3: CAGSFRTTNEKLFF

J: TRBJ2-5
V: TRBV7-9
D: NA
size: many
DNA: TGTGCCAGCAGCTTAGCGCTACGAATACCGGGGCCTGAGACCCAGTACTTC
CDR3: CASSLALRIPGPETQYF

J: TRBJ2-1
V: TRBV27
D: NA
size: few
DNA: TGTGCCAGCACCCCGGGGTGGATGATCAATGAGCAGTTCTTC
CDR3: CASTPGWMINEQFF

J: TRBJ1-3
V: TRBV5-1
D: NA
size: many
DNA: TGCGCCAGCCAAGACGGGGACTCTGGAAACACCATATATTTT
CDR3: CASQDGDSGNTIYF

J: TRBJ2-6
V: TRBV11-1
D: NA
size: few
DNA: TGTGCCAGCACCGACCGAAACTCTGGGGCCAACGTCCTGACTTTC
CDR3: CASTDRNSGANVLTF

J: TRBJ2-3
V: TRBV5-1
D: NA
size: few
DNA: TGCGCCAGCAGCTTGGTGGTGGGGGTCACAGATACGCAGTATTTT
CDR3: CASSLVVGVTDTQYF

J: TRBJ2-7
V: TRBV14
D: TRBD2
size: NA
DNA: TGTGCCAGCAGCCAACGGACTAGCGAATACTACGAGCAGTACTTC
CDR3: CASSQRTSEYYEQYF

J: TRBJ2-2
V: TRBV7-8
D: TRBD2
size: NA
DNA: TGTGCCAGCTCCCGGGGTAGCGGGAAAACCGGGGAGCTGTTTTTT
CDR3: CASSRGSGKTGELFF

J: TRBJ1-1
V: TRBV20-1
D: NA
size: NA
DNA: TGCAGTGCTAGAGTACCAGGGAAGAACACTGAAGCTTTCTTT
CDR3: CSARVPGKNTEAFF

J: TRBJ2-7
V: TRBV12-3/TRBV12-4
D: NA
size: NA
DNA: TGTGCCAGCAGTCCTCGGACACGCACCTACGAGCAGTACTTC
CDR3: CASSPRTRTYEQYF

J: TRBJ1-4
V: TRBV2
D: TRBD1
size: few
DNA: TGTGCCGGGGGGACAGGGACTAATGAAAAACTGTTTTTT
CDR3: CAGGTGTNEKLFF

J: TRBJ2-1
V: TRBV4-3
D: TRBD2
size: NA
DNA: TGCGCCAGCAGCCAAGATTTTCTAGCGGGAAGGAATGAGCAGTTCTTC
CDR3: CASSQDFLAGRNEQFF

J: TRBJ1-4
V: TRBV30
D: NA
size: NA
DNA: TGTGCCTGGAGTGTACGGGGTTTACCGGCCCTCTTT
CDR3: CAWSVRGLPALF